The 5 T cell receptor beta chains presented below share a single source sample, sequenced in a study of T cell repertoires in cytomegalovirus infection. Each CDR3 protein gets one entry after TCRdb re-called the reads with MiXCR. The data contain more than 500,000 distinct CDR3 sequences, about 15% of them singletons. The sequenced sample was CD8+ T cells from PBMCs. These TCRs come from a human donor in good health (CMV status not recorded). Some clones in this sample may be carry-over from other donors' samples.

The V call is TRBV9, the J call TRBJ1-2; D perhaps matches TRBD1 (6 bases). CDR3 length: 15 residues. V was trimmed by 3 bases and J by 3 bases, leaving 15 bases between them. CDR1 is SGDLS, CDR2 YYNGEE, per germline. The CDR3 DNA is TGTGCCAGCAGCGGTTCAGGGGCCACTTACTATGGCTACACCTTC. This translates into CASSGSGATYYGYTF.

This clonotype appeared a few times. The chain links TRBV15 to TRBJ1-4, with a possible D match to TRBD1 (5 bases). The CDR3 covers 19 residues. Germline V gene data show CDR1 as LNHNV and CDR2 as YYDKDF (reference sequence). V was pared by 0 bases and J by 0 bases, with 17 bases between. CDR3 loop: CATSRDSGTETATNEKLFF. As DNA, the CDR3 is TGTGCCACCAGCAGAGACTCCGGGACGGAGACTGCAACTAATGAAAAACTGTTTTTT.

This clonotype is medium-sized within its sample. The genes are TRBV7-8 and TRBJ2-1; TRBD1 might be the D (5 bases). V gave up 3 bases and J gave up 1 base, with 10 bases separating them. CDR1 and CDR2 (germline): SGHVS, FQNEAQ. The CDR3 loop spans 15 amino acids. The CDR3 sequence: CASSFWQGSYNEQFF. The CDR3 DNA sequence: TGTGCCAGCAGCTTCTGGCAGGGATCCTACAATGAGCAGTTCTTC.

The genes are TRBV4-1 and TRBJ2-7; 8 nucleotides match TRBD2. Germline V gene data show CDR1 as MGHRA and CDR2 as YSYEKL. The CDR3 extends over 13 amino acids. Losses at the gene ends were 4 bases for V and 5 bases for J; bases not matched to a gene: 4. The CDR3 DNA is TGCGCCAGCAGCCGGCCGACTAGCGACGAGCAGTACTTC. It yields the protein CASSRPTSDEQYF.

The table lists this clonotype with many counts. The V and J genes are TRBV7-9 and TRBJ1-1, with 7 nucleotides matching TRBD1. Looked up from germline, CDR1 is SEHNR and CDR2 is FQNEAQ (reference sequence). V was pared by 1 base and J by 3 bases, with 14 bases of the junction left unmatched. The CDR3 extends over 18 amino acids. CDR3 loop: CASSLGRRDSLADTEAFF. CDR3 nucleotide sequence: TGTGCCAGCAGCTTAGGTCGCCGGGACAGTCTGGCGGACACTGAAGCTTTCTTT.